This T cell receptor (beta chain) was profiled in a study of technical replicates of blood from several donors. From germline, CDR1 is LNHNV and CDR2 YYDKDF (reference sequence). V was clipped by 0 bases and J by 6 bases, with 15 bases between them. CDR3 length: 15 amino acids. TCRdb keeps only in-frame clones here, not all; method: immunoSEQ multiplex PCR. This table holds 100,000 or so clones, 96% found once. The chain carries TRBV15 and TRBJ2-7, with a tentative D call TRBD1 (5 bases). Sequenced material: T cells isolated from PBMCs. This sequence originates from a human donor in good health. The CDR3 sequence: CATSRDSGSRREQYF. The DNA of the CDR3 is TGTGCCACCAGCAGAGACTCAGGGTCAAGGCGCGAGCAGTACTTC.